The clone carrying this T cell receptor (beta chain) was seen many times. This CDR3 is 11 amino acids long. Deletions cut 3 bases from V and 8 bases from J, with 8 bases between. Germline CDR1 and CDR2: DFQATT and SNEGSKA (reference sequence). The data belong to a study of T-cell reconstitution after alpha-beta-depleted transplantation in children. It was with unique molecular identifiers that the TCRbeta library was prepared. TCRdb ran MiXCR on the PCR reads and lists one entry per CDR3 protein. The table has around 580,000 distinct CDR3 sequences, roughly 23% seen once; the top ten hold less than 15%.

This chain uses TRBV20-1 with TRBJ2-1; D ambiguous. Specimen: PBMCs, mostly from graft donor cells, collected 360 days after TCRalphabeta/CD19-depleted stem cell transplant. The receptor's source is a boy in the first two years of life who had a stem cell transplant for acute myeloid leukemia, so the T cells may come from the graft donor. CDR3: CSASAAYEQFF. The CDR3 DNA reads TGCAGTGCTAGTGCGGCTTATGAGCAGTTCTTC.